Shown below are 18 T cell receptor beta chains from a single sample sequenced in a study of blood T cells in healthy people across ages. Sample-barcoded 5' priming and a J-beta primer mix drove a second PCR of about 6 to 12 cycles. TCRdb re-derived calls from the 5' RACE reads in MiXCR, one entry per CDR3 protein. The sample contains roughly 800,000 distinct CDR3 sequences, 55% to 70% of which appear only once. Sequenced material: blood. These receptors came from a man younger than 40 in good health.

This clonotype was recorded a few times. The chain uses TRBV12-3 or TRBV12-4 and TRBJ2-3, with a possible D match to TRBD2 (5 bases). The CDR3 spans 14 residues. With 8 bases removed from V and 6 bases from J, the gap between germline ends came to 18 bases. CDR3 sequence reads: CASYFEGRGDTQYF. The CDR3 nucleotides read TGTGCCAGCTATTTTGAGGGAAGAGGCGATACGCAGTATTTT.

This clonotype came up a few times. The rearrangement uses TRBV25-1 and TRBJ2-1; the D gene is possibly TRBD2 (6 bases). The CDR3 has 15 amino acids. Germline CDR1 is MGHDK and CDR2 is SYGVNS. The V gene lost 6 bases and the J gene lost 5 bases, with 17 bases spanning the gap. The CDR3 bases are TGTGCCAGCAGCGGACTGGGCGGGAAAGACAATGAGCAGTTCTTC. Its protein product is CASSGLGGKDNEQFF. Filled out from reference TRBV25-1 and TRBJ2-1, the complete variable domain reads EADIYQTPRYLVIGTGKKITLECSQTMGHDKMYWYQQDPGMELHLIHYSYGVNSTEKGDLSSESTVSRIRTEHFPLTLESARPSHTSQYLCASSGLGGKDNEQFFGPGTRLTVL.

This sequence joins TRBV12-3 or TRBV12-4 and TRBJ2-5; TRBD1 matches at 9 bases. TRBJ2-7 matches the DNA end more closely, so the J call is doubtful. CDR3 size: 12 residues. The CDR3 is CASRKTGGEQYF. Written as DNA, the CDR3 is TGTGCCAGCAGAAAGACAGGGGGCGAGCAGTACTTC.

This clonotype was detected a few times. The V gene is TRBV27, the J gene TRBJ1-2; possibly TRBD1 for D (5 bases). The CDR3 length is 14 residues. Trimming took 8 bases from V and 2 from J, leaving 15 bases between them. The germline V gene has CDR1 MNHEY and CDR2 SMNVEV (reference sequence). This chain's CDR3 is CASGRQTPNYGYTF. The CDR3 DNA reads as TGTGCCAGCGGGAGACAGACTCCCAACTATGGCTACACCTTC.

V and J are TRBV5-6 and TRBJ2-2, with 10 bases aligning to TRBD2. The junction had 10 bases not matched to a gene; V was cut back by 4 bases and J by 7 bases. Looked up from germline, CDR1 is SGHDT and CDR2 is YYEEEE. The CDR3 length is 16 residues. Written as DNA, the CDR3 is TGTGCCAGCAGCGAGGTGCTAGCGGGAGCCCGCGGGGAGCTGTTTTTT. The encoded protein is CASSEVLAGARGELFF.

The chain employs TRBV7-8 and TRBJ2-3; possibly TRBD2 for D (6 bases). CDR1 SGHVS and CDR2 FQNEAQ come from the germline V gene. The CDR3 covers 15 residues. Trimming stripped 1 base from V and 5 bases from J, with 13 bases between. Here the CDR3 reads CASSLGGVPLDTQYF. The CDR3 DNA reads as TGTGCCAGCAGCTTAGGCGGGGTCCCTCTAGATACGCAGTATTTT.

This clonotype was observed a few times. V is TRBV6-5 and J is TRBJ1-2, with 7 positions matching TRBD1. Trimming cost V 7 bases and J 2 bases; bases outside gene matches: 4. This CDR3 is built from 13 residues. Germline loops: CDR1 MNHEY, CDR2 SVGAGI. The chain's CDR3 is CASTSTGNYGYTF. CDR3 sequence (DNA): TGTGCCAGCACCTCGACAGGGAACTATGGCTACACCTTC.

The chain joins TRBV10-3 to TRBJ2-5; D ambiguous. Per the germline V gene, CDR1 is ENHRY and CDR2 is SYGVKD. CDR3 size: 14 residues. The V and J ends lost 4 bases and 1 base respectively, with 10 bases between them. The DNA of the CDR3 is TGTGCCATCAGTGGACTGCCTGCCCAAGAGACCCAGTACTTC. This gives the protein CAISGLPAQETQYF.

The J gene is TRBJ2-1, the V gene TRBV11-2, with 13 bases aligning to TRBD2. Germline V lookup: CDR1 SGHAT, CDR2 FQNNGV. The CDR3 loop spans 18 amino acids. The ends lost 4 bases at V and 4 bases at J; junction bases unmatched: 10. CDR3 DNA sequence: TGTGCCAGCAGCTCCCACCTTATACTAGCGGGGGGGTACAATGAGCAGTTCTTC. Residues: CASSSHLILAGGYNEQFF.

The chain combines TRBV28 with TRBJ2-4, with D maybe TRBD1 (7 bases). V was pared by 4 bases and J by 15 bases, with 22 bases between. Per the germline V gene, CDR1 is MDHEN and CDR2 is SYDVKM. The CDR3 loop spans 14 amino acids. CDR3: CASSSDRIWDFGYF. The CDR3 coding sequence is TGTGCCAGCAGTTCGGACAGGATATGGGACTTTGGGTACTTC.

The CDR3 sequence is CASTDLAIKGGFF. In DNA, the CDR3 is TGTGCCAGCACCGACTTGGCAATCAAAGGGGGGTTCTTC. V usage is TRBV6-2 or TRBV6-3 and J usage is TRBJ2-1; D may be TRBD1 (6 bases). This CDR3 has 13 amino acids. CDR1 and CDR2 (germline): MNHEY, SVGEGT. V lost 7 bases, J lost 15 bases, and 22 bases lay in between.

In the case of this clonotype: This may be a read error, as it is one base from a much larger clone. J is TRBJ2-5 and V is TRBV29-1; 7 bases fit TRBD1. Per the germline V gene, CDR1 is SQVTM and CDR2 is ANQGSEA. The CDR3 is 12 residues long. The CDR3 is CSVNRQGEAQYF. The DNA for the CDR3 is TGCAGCGTTAACCGACAGGGAGAGGCCCAGTACTTC.

V gene TRBV4-2 combines with J gene TRBJ2-1; 9 positions agree with TRBD2. The J call may not be correct, given that the DNA end is closer to TRBJ2-7. The CDR3 has 15 residues. Germline V gene lookup returns CDR1 LGHNA and CDR2 YNFKEQ. The CDR3 region is CASSQLAGTYNEQYF. In DNA, the CDR3 is TGTGCCAGCAGCCAACTAGCGGGAACCTACAATGAGCAGTACTTC.

The chain is built from TRBV6-1 and TRBJ1-5, with 8 bases matching TRBD1. The V and J ends lost 6 bases and 4 bases, in that order; junction bases with no gene match: 5. This CDR3 is 14 amino acids long. Germline CDR1 reads MNHNS; CDR2 reads SASEGT. The CDR3 reads CASRETGDNQPQHF. The CDR3 DNA is TGTGCCAGCAGGGAGACAGGGGATAATCAGCCCCAGCATTTT.

This rearrangement joins TRBV18 to TRBJ2-4, with D possibly being TRBD1 or TRBD2 (6 bases each). Deletions cut 4 bases from V and 13 bases from J, with 23 bases between. The CDR3 contains 15 residues. The V gene's germline CDR1 is KGHSH and CDR2 LQKENI. This CDR3 reads CASSLDAGGPWEQYF. CDR3 nucleotide sequence: TGTGCCAGCTCACTTGACGCCGGGGGCCCTTGGGAGCAGTACTTC.

The V and J genes are TRBV4-1 and TRBJ2-7, with D possibly TRBD2 on 5 matching bases. V dropped 1 base and J dropped 2 bases, with 15 bases sitting between them. CDR3 size: 16 residues. Germline assignment: CDR1 MGHRA and CDR2 YSYEKL. The CDR3 is CASSQASGVSTYEQYF. The CDR3 nucleotides are TGCGCCAGCAGCCAAGCCAGCGGAGTTTCCACCTACGAGCAGTACTTC.

This clonotype has a handful of counts. The chain couples TRBV5-1 to TRBJ2-7; tentatively, D is TRBD2 (6 bases). V was trimmed by 3 bases and J by 3 bases, leaving 16 bases between them. Germline V lookup: CDR1 SGHRS, CDR2 YFSETQ. This CDR3 is 15 amino acids long. CDR3 sequence: CASSWAVGGNYEQYF. The CDR3 coding sequence is TGCGCCAGCAGCTGGGCCGTCGGGGGTAACTACGAGCAGTACTTC.

The chain carries TRBV20-1 and TRBJ2-7; the D gene is possibly TRBD1 (6 bases). CDR1 and CDR2 from the germline V gene are DFQATT and SNEGSKA (reference sequence). V dropped 8 bases and J dropped 7 bases, with 30 bases sitting between them. This CDR3 contains 16 residues. The CDR3 nucleotides read TGCAGTACCCAAATCACAGGGTCGGTTCGGTATAATGAGCAGTACTTC. It codes for CSTQITGSVRYNEQYF.